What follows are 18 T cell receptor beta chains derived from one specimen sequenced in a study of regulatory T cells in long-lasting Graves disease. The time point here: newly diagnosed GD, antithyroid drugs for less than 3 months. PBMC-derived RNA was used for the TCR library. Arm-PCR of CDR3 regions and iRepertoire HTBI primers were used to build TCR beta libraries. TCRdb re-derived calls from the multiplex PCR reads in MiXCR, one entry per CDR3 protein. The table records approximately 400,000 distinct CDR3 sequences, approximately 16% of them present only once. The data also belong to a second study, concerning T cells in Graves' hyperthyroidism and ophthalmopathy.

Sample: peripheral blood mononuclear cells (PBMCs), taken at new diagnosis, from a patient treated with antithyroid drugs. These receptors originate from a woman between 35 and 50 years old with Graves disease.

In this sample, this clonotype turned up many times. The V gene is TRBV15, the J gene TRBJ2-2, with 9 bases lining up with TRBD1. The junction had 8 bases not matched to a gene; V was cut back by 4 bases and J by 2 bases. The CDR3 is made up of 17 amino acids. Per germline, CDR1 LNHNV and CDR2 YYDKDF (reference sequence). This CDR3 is CATSTTRDRVNTGELFF. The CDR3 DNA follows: TGTGCCACCAGCACGACCAGGGACAGGGTAAACACCGGGGAGCTGTTTTTT.

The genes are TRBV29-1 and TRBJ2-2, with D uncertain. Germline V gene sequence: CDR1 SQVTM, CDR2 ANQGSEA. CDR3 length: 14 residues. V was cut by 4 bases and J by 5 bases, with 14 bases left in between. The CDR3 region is CSVGADPSTGELFF. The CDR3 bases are TGCAGCGTTGGGGCGGATCCGAGTACCGGGGAGCTGTTTTTT.

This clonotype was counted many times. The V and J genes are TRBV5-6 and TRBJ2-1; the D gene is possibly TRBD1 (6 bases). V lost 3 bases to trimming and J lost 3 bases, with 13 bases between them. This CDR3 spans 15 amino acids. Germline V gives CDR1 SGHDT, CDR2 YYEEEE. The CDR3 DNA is TGTGCCAGCAGCTCAGGGGTCCCCGGCTACAATGAGCAGTTCTTC. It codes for CASSSGVPGYNEQFF.

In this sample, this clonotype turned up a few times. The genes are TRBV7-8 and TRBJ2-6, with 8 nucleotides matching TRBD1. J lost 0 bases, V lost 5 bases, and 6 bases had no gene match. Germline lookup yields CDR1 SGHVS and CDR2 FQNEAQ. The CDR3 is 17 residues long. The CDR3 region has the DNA TGTGCCAGCAGCCCAAGGACAGGGCTCTCTGGGGCCAACGTCCTGACTTTC. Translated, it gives CASSPRTGLSGANVLTF. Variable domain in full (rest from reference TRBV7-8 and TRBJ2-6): GAGVSQSPRYKVAKRGQDVALRCDPISGHVSLFWYQQALGQGPEFLTYFQNEAQLDKSGLPSDRFFAERPEGSVSTLKIQRTQQEDSAVYLCASSPRTGLSGANVLTFGAGSRLTVL.

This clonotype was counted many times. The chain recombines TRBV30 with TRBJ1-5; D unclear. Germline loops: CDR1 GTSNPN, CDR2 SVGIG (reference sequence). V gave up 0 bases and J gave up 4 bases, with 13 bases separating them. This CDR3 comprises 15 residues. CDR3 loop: CAWSVALGINQPQHF. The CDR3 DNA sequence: TGTGCCTGGAGTGTAGCCCTAGGGATAAATCAGCCCCAGCATTTT.

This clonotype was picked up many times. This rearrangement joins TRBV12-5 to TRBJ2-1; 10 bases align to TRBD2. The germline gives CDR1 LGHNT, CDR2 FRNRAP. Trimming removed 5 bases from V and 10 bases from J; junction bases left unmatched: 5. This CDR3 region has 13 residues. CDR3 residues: CASGRLAGEEQFF. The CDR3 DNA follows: TGTGCTAGTGGTAGACTAGCGGGCGAAGAGCAGTTCTTC.

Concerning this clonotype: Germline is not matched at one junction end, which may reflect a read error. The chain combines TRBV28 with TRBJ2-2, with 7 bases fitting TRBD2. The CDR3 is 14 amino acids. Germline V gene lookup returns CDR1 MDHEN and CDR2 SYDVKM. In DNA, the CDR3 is TGTGCCGGCAGAAGGGGACTAAACACCGGGGAGCTGTTTTTT. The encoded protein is CAGRRGLNTGELFF.

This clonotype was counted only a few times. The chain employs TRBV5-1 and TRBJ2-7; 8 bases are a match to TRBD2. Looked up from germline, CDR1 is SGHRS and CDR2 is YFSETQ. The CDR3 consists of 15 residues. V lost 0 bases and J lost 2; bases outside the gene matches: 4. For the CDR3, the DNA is TGCGCCAGCAGCTTGGCCGGGACTAGGGCCTACGAGCAGTACTTC. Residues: CASSLAGTRAYEQYF.

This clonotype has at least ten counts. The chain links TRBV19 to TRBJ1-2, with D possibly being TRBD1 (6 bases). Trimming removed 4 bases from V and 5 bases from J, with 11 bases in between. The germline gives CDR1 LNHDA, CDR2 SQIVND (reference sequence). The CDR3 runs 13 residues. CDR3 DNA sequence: TGTGCCAGTAGTACCGGGACACAGTATGGCTACACCTTC. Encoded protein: CASSTGTQYGYTF.

CDR3 in amino acids: CASSQELQGTSNTEAFF. The CDR3 region has the DNA TGCGCCAGCAGCCAAGAACTACAGGGCACGTCGAACACTGAAGCTTTCTTT. The gene calls are TRBV4-3 and TRBJ1-1; a possible D gene is TRBD1 (6 bases). Trimming stripped 0 bases from V and 1 base from J, with 15 bases between. Per the germline V gene, CDR1 is LGHNA and CDR2 is YSLEER. This CDR3 has 17 amino acids.

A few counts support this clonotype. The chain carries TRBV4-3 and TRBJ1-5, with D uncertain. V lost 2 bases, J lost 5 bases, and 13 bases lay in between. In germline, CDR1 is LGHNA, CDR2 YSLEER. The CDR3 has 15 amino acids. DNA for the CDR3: TGCGCCAGCAGCCAATCTCTGGACCGAGATCAGCCCCAGCATTTT. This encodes CASSQSLDRDQPQHF.

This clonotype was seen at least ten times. CDR3 residues: CASAPDRQNTEAFF. DNA of the CDR3: TGTGCTAGTGCCCCGGACAGACAGAACACTGAAGCTTTCTTT. The chain uses TRBV12-5 and TRBJ1-1; D is perhaps TRBD1 (6 bases). Germline loops: CDR1 LGHNT, CDR2 FRNRAP. Trimming pared 7 bases from V and 1 base from J, leaving 13 bases between. The CDR3 sequence is 14 residues long.

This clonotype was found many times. The CDR3 DNA is TGCAGTGCTAGAGATCAGCAGGGGGCTCGGAAGACCCAGTACTTC. Its translation is CSARDQQGARKTQYF. V and J are TRBV20-1 and TRBJ2-5; 8 nucleotides agree with TRBD1. V lost 0 bases and J lost 6; bases outside the gene matches: 9. CDR1 and CDR2 from the germline V gene are DFQATT and SNEGSKA (reference sequence). The CDR3 covers 15 residues.

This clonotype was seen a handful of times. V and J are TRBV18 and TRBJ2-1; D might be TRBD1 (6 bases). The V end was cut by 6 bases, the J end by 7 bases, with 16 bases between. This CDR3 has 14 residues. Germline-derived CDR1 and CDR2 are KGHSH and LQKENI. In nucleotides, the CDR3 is TGTGCCAGCTCCGAACAGGGTGAGGAAAATGAGCAGTTCTTC. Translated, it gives CASSEQGEENEQFF.

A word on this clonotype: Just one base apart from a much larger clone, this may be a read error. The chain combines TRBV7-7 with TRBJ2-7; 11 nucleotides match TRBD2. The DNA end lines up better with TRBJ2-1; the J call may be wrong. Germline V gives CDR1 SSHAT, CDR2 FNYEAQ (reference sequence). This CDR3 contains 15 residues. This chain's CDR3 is CASSLRLAGIAEQFF. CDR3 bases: TGTGCTAGCAGCTTACGACTAGCGGGAATCGCCGAGCAGTTCTTC.

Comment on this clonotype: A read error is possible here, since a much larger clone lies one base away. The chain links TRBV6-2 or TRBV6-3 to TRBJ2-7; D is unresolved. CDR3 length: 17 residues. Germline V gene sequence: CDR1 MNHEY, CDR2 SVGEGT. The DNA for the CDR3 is TGTGCCAGCAGTTACTCGGGCTCCTCCGCCAGTTCCTACGAGCGGTACTTC. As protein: CASSYSGSSASSYERYF.

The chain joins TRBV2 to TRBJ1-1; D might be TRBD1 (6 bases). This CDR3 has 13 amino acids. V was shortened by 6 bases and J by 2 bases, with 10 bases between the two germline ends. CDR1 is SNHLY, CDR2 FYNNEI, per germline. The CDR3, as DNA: TGTGCCAGCAGCACGGGACACAACACTGAAGCTTTCTTT. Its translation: CASSTGHNTEAFF. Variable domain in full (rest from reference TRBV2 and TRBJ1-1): EPEVTQTPSHQVTQMGQEVILRCVPISNHLYFYWYRQILGQKVEFLVSFYNNEISEKSEIFDDQFSVERPDGSNFTLKIRSTKLEDSAMYFCASSTGHNTEAFFGQGTRLTVV.

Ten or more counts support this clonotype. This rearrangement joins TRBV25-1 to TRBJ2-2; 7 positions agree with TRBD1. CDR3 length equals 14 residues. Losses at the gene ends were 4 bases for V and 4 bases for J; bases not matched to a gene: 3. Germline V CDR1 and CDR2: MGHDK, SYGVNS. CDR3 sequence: CASSVGQATGELFF. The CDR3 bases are TGTGCCAGCAGTGTAGGACAGGCCACCGGGGAGCTGTTTTTT.